Below are 31 T cell receptor beta chains sequenced from a single sample in a study of beta chain features in type 1 diabetes. Study observations and caveats: People with Type 1 diabetes carried modestly yet significantly shorter TCRB CDR3s in all four CD4+ subsets.

Isolated RNA was reverse transcribed in full, so expressed TCRB transcripts were sequenced. The table came from immunoSEQ multiplex PCR; TCRdb's copy has only in-frame clones and leaves some out. The table includes roughly 180,000 clones, 6.5% to 9.5% detected once. These receptors lack a known antigen. Material for sequencing was central memory CD4+ T cells from blood. These receptors came from a woman in her thirties or forties with type 1 diabetes.

The rearrangement uses TRBV29-1 and TRBJ1-1; D gene ambiguous. Trimming shortened V by 4 bases and J by 1 base, and 10 bases separated the two germline ends. CDR1 and CDR2 from the germline V gene are SQVTM and ANQGSEA. This CDR3 contains 13 residues. As DNA, the CDR3 is TGCAGCGTTGGGCGGCACGGGAACACTGAAGCTTTCTTT. It encodes CSVGRHGNTEAFF.

The V gene is TRBV29-1, the J gene TRBJ2-2; TRBD1 aligns across 7 bases. Germline V gives CDR1 SQVTM, CDR2 ANQGSEA. Germline trimming cut 7 bases from V and 0 bases from J; bases unmatched to any gene: 11. This CDR3 has 16 residues. DNA for the CDR3: TGCAGCGCCAGGCGGGTGGGACAGTCGAACACCGGGGAGCTGTTTTTT. This codes for CSARRVGQSNTGELFF.

The V gene is TRBV28, the J gene TRBJ2-7; 10 positions match TRBD2. The V segment lost 4 bases and the J segment 1 base; nucleotides outside the gene matches: 13. This CDR3 is 18 amino acids long. CDR1 and CDR2 (germline): MDHEN, SYDVKM. The CDR3 sequence: CASSSPPGRAGGSYEQYF. The CDR3 region has the DNA TGTGCCAGCAGTTCCCCGCCGGGTCGAGCGGGAGGGTCCTACGAGCAGTACTTC.

V and J are TRBV6-4 and TRBJ1-2, with 7 bases matching TRBD1. The CDR3 runs 13 residues. V was pared by 4 bases and J by 4 bases, with 3 bases of the junction left unmatched. Germline V gene lookup returns CDR1 MRHNA and CDR2 SNTAGT. The CDR3 region is CASSAGQLYGYTF. CDR3 nucleotide sequence: TGTGCCAGCAGTGCGGGACAGCTCTATGGCTACACCTTC.

About this clone: This CDR3 is also generated by other DNA sequences in the sample. The chain employs TRBV29-1 and TRBJ1-1; TRBD1 matches 7 bases. Trimming cost V 3 bases and J 4 bases; bases outside gene matches: 5. CDR1 and CDR2 (germline): SQVTM, ANQGSEA. The CDR3 consists of 13 residues. The CDR3 bases are TGCAGCGTTGAGGGACAGATTTCCACTGAAGCTTTCTTT. It encodes CSVEGQISTEAFF.

J is TRBJ1-2 and V is TRBV5-4, with 7 bases that match TRBD1. V was pared by 3 bases and J by 4 bases, with 6 bases of the junction left unmatched. CDR3 size: 14 residues. In germline, CDR1 is SGHNT, CDR2 YYREEE (reference sequence). Here the CDR3 DNA reads TGTGCCAGCAGCTCGGGGCGGGACAGCTATGGCTACACCTTC. Protein product: CASSSGRDSYGYTF.

This clone was counted many times. The chain uses TRBV28 and TRBJ2-4; D may be TRBD2 (6 bases). CDR3 length: 15 residues. V was shortened by 7 bases and J by 2 bases, with 15 bases between the two germline ends. Germline CDR1 is MDHEN and CDR2 is SYDVKM. The CDR3 region is CASIQSGVTKNIQYF. The CDR3 region has the DNA TGTGCCAGCATCCAATCGGGGGTAACCAAAAACATTCAGTACTTC.

The sample holds a few counts of this clone. This rearrangement joins TRBV27 to TRBJ2-7, with 8 positions matching TRBD2. Germline V gene data show CDR1 as MNHEY and CDR2 as SMNVEV (reference sequence). This CDR3 has 14 residues. With V trimmed by 4 bases and J by 6 bases, 8 bases remained unmatched. CDR3 nucleotides: TGTGCCAGCAGTTGGGGACTAGAGGTAGGCGAGCAGTACTTC. It specifies CASSWGLEVGEQYF.

As concerns this clone: One end of the junction fails to match germline, which may point to a read error. The V and J genes are TRBV6-6 and TRBJ2-7; D not certain. CDR1 is MNHNY and CDR2 is SVGAGI in the germline V gene (reference sequence). CDR3 size: 13 residues. The CDR3 bases are TGTGCCATCAGTGAGAGGAAAGACTACGAGCAGTACTTC. Translation: CAISERKDYEQYF.

This clone was seen at least ten times. The rearrangement uses TRBV9 and TRBJ2-5; 11 positions agree with TRBD2. CDR1 and CDR2 from the germline V gene are SGDLS and YYNGEE. V lost 4 bases, J lost 4 bases, and 3 bases stayed unmatched. The CDR3 has 14 amino acids. CDR3 sequence: CASSPTSGGETQYF. The CDR3 DNA sequence: TGTGCCAGCAGCCCAACTAGCGGGGGAGAGACCCAGTACTTC.

The gene calls are TRBV7-9 and TRBJ1-2; TRBD1 might be the D (5 bases). V lost 1 base to trimming and J lost 2 bases, with 5 bases between them. CDR1 SEHNR and CDR2 FQNEAQ come from the germline V gene (reference sequence). The CDR3 is 13 residues long. CDR3 sequence (DNA): TGTGCCAGCAGCTTAGGGACAAACTATGGCTACACCTTC. It specifies CASSLGTNYGYTF.

This clone turned up a few times. The chain joins TRBV5-6 to TRBJ2-1; possibly TRBD2 for D (5 bases). There are 13 residues in the CDR3. Germline CDR1 is SGHDT and CDR2 is YYEEEE. The ends were cut back, 4 bases at V and 8 bases at J, with 13 bases in the middle. This CDR3 reads CASSRTARDEQFF. In DNA, the CDR3 is TGTGCCAGCAGCCGGACTGCTCGCGATGAGCAGTTCTTC.

This clone occurred many times. The chain links TRBV30 to TRBJ2-3, with 9 bases fitting TRBD1. Germline V gives CDR1 GTSNPN, CDR2 SVGIG (reference sequence). The CDR3 sequence is 13 residues long. The V segment lost 1 base and the J segment 9 bases; nucleotides outside the gene matches: 5. The CDR3 is CAWSGSDRGTQYF. CDR3 coding DNA: TGTGCCTGGAGTGGATCGGACAGGGGAACGCAGTATTTT.

The rearrangement uses TRBV9 and TRBJ1-4, with a possible D match to TRBD1 (5 bases). The CDR3 extends over 16 amino acids. V was cut by 3 bases and J by 0 bases, with 12 bases left in between. CDR1 and CDR2 (germline): SGDLS, YYNGEE. The CDR3 DNA is TGTGCCAGCAGCGCCTTTCAGGGTGCAACTAATGAAAAACTGTTTTTT. Its protein is CASSAFQGATNEKLFF. Complete variable domain (other parts from reference TRBV9 and TRBJ1-4): DSGVTQTPKHLITATGQRVTLRCSPRSGDLSVYWYQQSLDQGLQFLIQYYNGEERAKGNILERFSAQQFPDLHSELNLSSLELGDSALYFCASSAFQGATNEKLFFGSGTQLSVL.

This clone showed up just a few times. The rearrangement joins TRBV7-9 to TRBJ2-1; 11 bases agree with TRBD2. Trimming at V came to 3 bases and at J to 13 bases, leaving 8 bases not matched to a gene. Germline V gives CDR1 SEHNR, CDR2 FQNEAQ (reference sequence). The CDR3 extends over 14 amino acids. CDR3 in DNA: TGTGCCAGCAGCTTCGAGGGGACTAGCGGCTCTCAGTTCTTC. It encodes CASSFEGTSGSQFF.

This clone occurred a few times. The chain links TRBV5-1 to TRBJ2-5; D may be TRBD1 (5 bases). Germline CDR1 reads SGHRS; CDR2 reads YFSETQ. The ends were cut back, 0 bases at V and 2 bases at J, with 5 bases in the middle. The CDR3 is made up of 13 amino acids. In nucleotides, the CDR3 is TGCGCCAGCAGCTTGGAGGGGCAAGAGACCCAGTACTTC. This codes for CASSLEGQETQYF.

The table lists this clone with a few counts. The genes are TRBV6-6 and TRBJ2-2; D not resolved. V dropped 4 bases and J dropped 1 base, with 7 bases sitting between them. The CDR3 has 14 amino acids. Germline-derived CDR1 and CDR2 are MNHNY and SVGAGI (reference sequence). The CDR3 sequence is CASSSARNTGELFF. For the CDR3, the DNA is TGTGCCAGCAGTTCTGCGCGGAACACCGGGGAGCTGTTTTTT.

The V and J genes are TRBV5-4 and TRBJ2-5; 8 bases are a match to TRBD1. The CDR3 totals 14 residues. Germline CDR1 and CDR2: SGHNT and YYREEE (reference sequence). Trimming at V came to 3 bases and at J to 4 bases, leaving 5 bases not matched to a gene. The CDR3 region has the DNA TGTGCCAGCAGCTCCAGAACAGGGGGAGAGACCCAGTACTTC. Translating gives CASSSRTGGETQYF.

The genes are TRBV5-1 and TRBJ2-4; 8 bases are a match to TRBD1. The CDR3 runs 13 residues. The germline V gene has CDR1 SGHRS and CDR2 YFSETQ. With 2 bases clipped from V and 6 bases from J, the junction kept 1 base outside the gene matches. CDR3 in DNA: TGCGCCAGCAGCTTCGACAGGGGAAACATTCAGTACTTC. Translation: CASSFDRGNIQYF. Full variable domain (outside the CDR3, taken from reference TRBV5-1 and TRBJ2-4): KAGVTQTPRYLIKTRGQQVTLSCSPISGHRSVSWYQQTPGQGLQFLFEYFSETQRNKGNFPGRFSGRQFSNSRSEMNVSTLELGDSALYLCASSFDRGNIQYFGAGTRLSVL.

The chain couples TRBV2 to TRBJ1-5, with 7 bases lining up with TRBD1. This CDR3 has 15 amino acids. The trim removed 2 bases at V and 2 bases at J, leaving 3 bases unmatched. Per the germline V gene, CDR1 is SNHLY and CDR2 is FYNNEI. In DNA, the CDR3 is TGTGCCAGCAGTGAAACCGACAGGGGCAATCAGCCCCAGCATTTT. This gives the protein CASSETDRGNQPQHF.

The chain uses TRBV7-8 and TRBJ2-3; 8 bases align to TRBD2. This CDR3 has 17 amino acids. V trimming: 1 base; J trimming: 2 bases; junction bases outside the gene matches: 8. Per germline, CDR1 SGHVS and CDR2 FQNEAQ. Here the CDR3 reads CASSLGLSGGITDTQYF. CDR3 coding DNA: TGTGCCAGCAGCTTAGGTCTTTCGGGGGGGATCACAGATACGCAGTATTTT.

The sample holds a few counts of this clone. The V gene is TRBV4-2, the J gene TRBJ2-1, with a tentative D call TRBD2 (5 bases). V was cut by 4 bases and J by 3 bases, with 10 bases left in between. The CDR3 consists of 14 residues. Germline-derived CDR1 and CDR2 are LGHNA and YNFKEQ. The CDR3 DNA follows: TGTGCCAGCAGCCCAGGACTGGACTACAATGAGCAGTTCTTC. It translates to CASSPGLDYNEQFF.

The chain joins TRBV30 to TRBJ1-2; possible D gene TRBD1, 6 bases. This CDR3 has 12 amino acids. Germline lookup yields CDR1 GTSNPN and CDR2 SVGIG (reference sequence). The CDR3 reads CASTQGNYGYTF. The CDR3 DNA follows: TGTGCATCCACACAGGGAAACTATGGCTACACCTTC. The full variable domain, with the rest looked up from reference TRBV30 and TRBJ1-2, is SQTIHQWPATLVQPVGSPLSLECTVEGTSNPNLYWYRQAAGRGLQLLFYSVGIGQISSEVPQNLSASRPQDRQFILSSKKLLLSDSGFYLCASTQGNYGYTFGSGTRLTVV.

This clone showed up just a few times. V usage is TRBV28 and J usage is TRBJ1-5; TRBD1 matches at 7 bases. Germline V lookup: CDR1 MDHEN, CDR2 SYDVKM. V was pared by 3 bases and J by 6 bases, with 5 bases of the junction left unmatched. This CDR3 region has 14 residues. In nucleotides, the CDR3 is TGTGCCAGCAGTTTGCAGGGGGGCAGTCAGCCCCAGCATTTT. Translating gives CASSLQGGSQPQHF. Supplemented by reference TRBV28 and TRBJ1-5, the full variable domain reads DVKVTQSSRYLVKRTGEKVFLECVQDMDHENMFWYRQDPGLGLRLIYFSYDVKMKEKGDIPEGYSVSREKKERFSLILESASTNQTSMYLCASSLQGGSQPQHFGDGTRLSIL.

This clone was counted at least ten times. The V call is TRBV9, the J call TRBJ2-3; 9 nucleotides align to TRBD1. From germline, CDR1 is SGDLS and CDR2 YYNGEE. The CDR3 extends over 15 amino acids. Germline trimming cut 4 bases from V and 2 bases from J; bases unmatched to any gene: 5. The chain's CDR3 is CASSLWTGDTDTQYF. CDR3 bases: TGTGCCAGCAGCCTATGGACAGGGGACACAGATACGCAGTATTTT.

The chain recombines TRBV4-2 with TRBJ2-7; the D gene is possibly TRBD2 (6 bases). In germline, CDR1 is LGHNA, CDR2 YNFKEQ. The V end lost 4 bases, the J end lost 1 base, and 17 bases lay between the germline ends. This CDR3 spans 16 amino acids. CDR3 loop: CASSPYLAGTSYEQYF. CDR3 coding DNA: TGTGCCAGCAGCCCTTACCTAGCCGGGACTTCCTACGAGCAGTACTTC.

The chain joins TRBV7-2 to TRBJ2-5; possibly TRBD2 for D (5 bases). V lost 5 bases, J lost 5 bases, and 21 bases lay in between. This CDR3 spans 16 amino acids. Germline loops: CDR1 SGHTA, CDR2 FQGNSA. The CDR3 bases are TGTGCCAGCAGCCCTGACTGGGGAGCCTGGATGGAGACCCAGTACTTC. Translation gives CASSPDWGAWMETQYF.

The chain carries TRBV28 and TRBJ1-2; D uncertain. The CDR3 extends over 13 amino acids. Germline V lookup: CDR1 MDHEN, CDR2 SYDVKM. Trimming cost V 6 bases and J 4 bases, with 12 bases left between them. The CDR3 loop reads CASSRPRLYGYTF. The CDR3 bases are TGTGCCAGCAGCCGGCCTAGGCTCTATGGCTACACCTTC.

This chain uses TRBV18 with TRBJ2-7, with TRBD1 matching over 7 bases. CDR3 length: 13 residues. J was trimmed by 6 bases and V by 2 bases; bases with no gene match: 4. Germline values: CDR1 KGHSH, CDR2 LQKENI. The CDR3 loop is CASSPAQGIEQYF. The CDR3 DNA is TGTGCCAGCTCACCAGCACAGGGGATCGAGCAGTACTTC.

There are a few counts of this clone. J is TRBJ1-1 and V is TRBV7-8; perhaps TRBD1 as D (6 bases). Germline V gene data show CDR1 as SGHVS and CDR2 as FQNEAQ. V was shortened by 4 bases and J by 7 bases, with 25 bases between the two germline ends. This CDR3 region has 17 residues. CDR3 amino acids: CASSSPPIGQRVGEAFF. CDR3 sequence (DNA): TGTGCCAGCAGCTCACCTCCTATAGGACAGAGGGTGGGTGAAGCTTTCTTT.

This clone came up a few times. The genes are TRBV13 and TRBJ2-2; 9 bases match TRBD1. V shed 4 bases and J 3 bases; nucleotides not matched to a gene: 0. CDR3 length: 14 amino acids. Germline CDR1 PRHDT, CDR2 FYEKMQ (reference sequence). The CDR3: CASSWTGDTGELFF. Written as DNA, the CDR3 is TGTGCCAGCAGCTGGACAGGGGACACCGGGGAGCTGTTTTTT.